The present entry profiles one T cell receptor (beta chain) with its context. The antigen remains unidentified. Trimming took 6 bases from V and 3 from J, leaving 15 bases between them. From germline, CDR1 is SNHLY and CDR2 FYNNEI. This CDR3 spans 14 amino acids. Treatment reported: about 20 received Ad26.COV2.S at low or high dose, single or two shots; about five received placebo; per-sample allocation not given. The investigators took samples on day 63 after the first vaccine or placebo injection. An Ad26 vector that expressed Wuhan-strain SARS-CoV-2 spike constituted the vaccine. Clones were read by immunoSEQ multiplex PCR, and TCRdb kept only the in-frame ones, dropping some. The sample has 380,000 or so clones; 75% to 90% are singletons. The data were taken from a study of Ad26.COV2.S vaccination and SARS-CoV-2 variants. For the study at large: Doses of Ad26.COV2.S were injected into muscle once or twice, 56 days apart. Overall study results and limits: It was found that vaccine and placebo recipients had similar non-spike TCR breadth. The authors reported substantial breadth in spike-specific CD8+ and CD4+ T cell responses after vaccination.

The sample here was peripheral blood, taken in a trial of Ad26.COV2.S vaccine versus placebo. The TCR sequence derives from a person between 18 and 65 years old who received the Ad26.COV2.S COVID-19 vaccine or a placebo. The J gene is TRBJ2-7, the V gene TRBV2, with D perhaps given as TRBD1 or TRBD2 (5 bases each). CDR3 residues: CASRIRGRLYEQYF. In DNA, the CDR3 is TGTGCCAGCAGAATTCGGGGCCGACTCTACGAGCAGTACTTC. Using reference TRBV2 and TRBJ2-7 for the parts outside the CDR3, the full variable domain is EPEVTQTPSHQVTQMGQEVILRCVPISNHLYFYWYRQILGQKVEFLVSFYNNEISEKSEIFDDQFSVERPDGSNFTLKIRSTKLEDSAMYFCASRIRGRLYEQYFGPGTRLTVT.